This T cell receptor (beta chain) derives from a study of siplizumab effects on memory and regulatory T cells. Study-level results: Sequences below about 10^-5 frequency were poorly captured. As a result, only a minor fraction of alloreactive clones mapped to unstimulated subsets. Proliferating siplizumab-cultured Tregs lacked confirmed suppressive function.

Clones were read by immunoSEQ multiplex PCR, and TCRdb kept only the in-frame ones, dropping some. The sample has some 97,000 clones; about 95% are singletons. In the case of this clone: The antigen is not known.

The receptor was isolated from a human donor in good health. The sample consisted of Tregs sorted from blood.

CDR3 in DNA: TGTGCCAGCAGTCAAACCGGGACTAGCAATCAGCCCCAGCATTTT. As protein: CASSQTGTSNQPQHF. The V and J genes are TRBV28 and TRBJ1-5, with D perhaps matching TRBD1 (5 bases). The V gene lost 5 bases and the J gene lost 0 bases, with 11 bases spanning the gap. Looked up from germline, CDR1 is MDHEN and CDR2 is SYDVKM. The CDR3 is 15 amino acids.